The clone carrying this T cell receptor (beta chain) has at least ten counts. The CDR3 covers 16 residues. Germline CDR1 LGHDT, CDR2 YNNKEL (reference sequence). J gave up 4 bases and V 0 bases, and 7 bases lay outside the gene matches. Each cDNA molecule carried a unique molecular identifier. From the 5' RACE reads, TCRdb called clonotypes with MiXCR, one entry per CDR3 protein. The table lists more than 65,000 distinct CDR3 sequences, around 12% of them singletons. The data stem from a study of early T cells in non-severe SARS-CoV-2 infection. The chain couples TRBV3-1 to TRBJ2-7; 9 bases agree with TRBD2. The sequence came from an adult who was a healthcare worker with PCR-confirmed SARS-CoV-2 infection or an uninfected control (not recorded which). The specimen was whole blood. CDR3 in DNA: TGTGCCAGCAGCCAAGATGGAATAGCGGGGGTTTACGAGCAGTACTTC. Its protein product is CASSQDGIAGVYEQYF.